The 22 T cell receptor beta chains below come from one sample, sequenced in a study of blood T cell repertoires in COVID-19 (dated by TCRdb to the early 2020s). Libraries came from the immunoSEQ multiplex PCR assay. As stored in TCRdb, this immuneACCESS dataset retains in-frame rearrangements with V and J assigned. A fraction of the clones does not appear; measured against another copy, unresolved V genes explain less than half of the discrepancy, and the remainder lacks a known reason. This sample is represented by roughly 250,000 clones; roughly 88% of them were singletons. The ten largest clones capture about 1% of the sample. Sequenced material: peripheral blood. Every receptor here comes from a human donor with COVID-19, enrolled during active disease. The donor label of this sample is uncertain.

This clone was seen a handful of times. CDR3 protein: CAWGASYGYTF. The CDR3 nucleotides are TGTGCCTGGGGGGCTAGCTATGGCTACACCTTC. The chain employs TRBV30 and TRBJ1-2; tentative D call: TRBD1 (5 bases). Trimming removed 5 bases from V and 4 bases from J, with 8 bases in between. The CDR3 sequence is 11 residues long. Germline values: CDR1 GTSNPN, CDR2 SVGIG (reference sequence).

This chain uses TRBV4-3 with TRBJ1-4; 8 bases line up with TRBD1. Trimming took 2 bases from V and 5 from J; bases not matched to a gene: 16. CDR3 length: 19 residues. CDR1 and CDR2 from the germline V gene are LGHNA and YSLEER. In DNA form, the CDR3 reads TGCGCCAGCAGCCAAAAGCCGAGGGAGGGACAGGTATTAAATGAAAAACTGTTTTTT. Translated: CASSQKPREGQVLNEKLFF.

V is TRBV7-8 and J is TRBJ1-2, with D possibly TRBD1 on 6 matching bases. Looked up from germline, CDR1 is SGHVS and CDR2 is FQNEAQ. The V end was cut by 1 base, the J end by 8 bases, with 23 bases between. The CDR3 sequence is 17 residues long. CDR3: CASSLEFRGEESRGYTF. The CDR3, as DNA: TGTGCCAGCAGCTTAGAGTTCAGGGGTGAAGAGTCGAGGGGCTACACCTTC.

The gene calls are TRBV3-1 (or the pseudogene TRBV3-2) and TRBJ1-5; D might be TRBD1 (5 bases). The CDR3 sequence is 13 residues long. Per the germline V gene, CDR1 is LGHDT and CDR2 is YNNKEL (reference sequence). V lost 4 bases, J lost 6 bases, and 10 bases lay in between. The CDR3 bases are TGTGCCAGCAGCCGCGCGCAGGGTCAGCCCCAGCATTTT. Protein product: CASSRAQGQPQHF.

As regards this clone: Mismatch with germline at one junction end may stem from a read error. This sequence joins TRBV7-7 and TRBJ2-2; the D gene is possibly TRBD2 (6 bases). The CDR3 spans 15 residues. The germline CDR1 and CDR2 sequences are SSHAT and FNYEAQ (reference sequence). The CDR3: CASSLDPRGTGELFF. The DNA for the CDR3 is TGTGCTAGCAGCTTAGACCCGCGGGGCACCGGGGAGCTGTTTTTT.

This clone was observed a handful of times. J is TRBJ2-1 and V is TRBV6-1, with TRBD1 as a possible D gene (6 bases). The CDR3 is made up of 15 amino acids. The germline V gene has CDR1 MNHNS and CDR2 SASEGT. The ends were cut back, 0 bases at V and 2 bases at J, with 8 bases in the middle. For the CDR3, the DNA is TGTGCCAGCAGTGAAGCGGCAGGGGCCTACAATGAGCAGTTCTTC. Its translation: CASSEAAGAYNEQFF.

J is TRBJ2-1 and V is TRBV6-6; 16 bases map to TRBD2. V gave up 5 bases and J gave up 7 bases; unmatched junction bases: 17. Germline-derived CDR1 and CDR2 are MNHNY and SVGAGI (reference sequence). This CDR3 contains 20 residues. CDR3 in DNA: TGTGCCAGCAGTCGAATGATATCCGGGACTAGCGGGAGGGCCAAGAATGAGCAGTTCTTC. This translates into CASSRMISGTSGRAKNEQFF.

The rearrangement joins TRBV7-9 to TRBJ2-3, with 7 bases that match TRBD2. The V gene's germline CDR1 is SEHNR and CDR2 FQNEAQ (reference sequence). The CDR3 length is 16 residues. J gave up 0 bases and V 4 bases, and 7 bases lay outside the gene matches. The CDR3 DNA reads as TGTGCCAGCAGCTCTGATAGCGGGCCTAGCACAGATACGCAGTATTTT. Protein product: CASSSDSGPSTDTQYF.

Written as DNA, the CDR3 is TGTGCCAGCAGGGGCCTAGCGGGAGATTACAATGAGCAGTTCTTC. It codes for CASRGLAGDYNEQFF. This chain links TRBV28 with TRBJ2-1, with TRBD2 matching 10 bases. V was pared by 6 bases and J by 4 bases, with 6 bases of the junction left unmatched. The CDR3 spans 15 residues. Per germline, CDR1 MDHEN and CDR2 SYDVKM.

This chain connects TRBV5-8 to TRBJ2-3, with 13 nucleotides matching TRBD2. Germline lookup yields CDR1 SGHTS and CDR2 YDEGEE. CDR3 length: 18 residues. V was pared by 7 bases and J by 6 bases, with 17 bases of the junction left unmatched. The CDR3 sequence: CASALVTGTSGIGDTQYF. DNA for the CDR3: TGTGCCAGCGCCCTAGTAACCGGGACTAGCGGGATTGGCGATACGCAGTATTTT.

This clone was recorded once. V and J are TRBV19 and TRBJ2-7, with 14 bases that match TRBD2. The V gene's germline CDR1 is LNHDA and CDR2 SQIVND (reference sequence). The CDR3 spans 18 residues. V shed 4 bases and J 2 bases; nucleotides not matched to a gene: 10. DNA for the CDR3: TGTGCCAGTAGTAGACTAGCGGGAGGGACAAATATACCCTACGAGCAGTACTTC. Encoded protein: CASSRLAGGTNIPYEQYF.

This clone was seen only a few times. The chain is built from TRBV27 and TRBJ1-4, with 8 positions matching TRBD1. CDR1 is MNHEY and CDR2 is SMNVEV in the germline V gene (reference sequence). CDR3 size: 16 residues. The J segment lost 8 bases and the V segment lost 7 bases, leaving 15 bases of the junction unmatched. In nucleotides, the CDR3 is TGTGCCAGCACCTTGATGGGGTGGACAGGGATAGAAAAACTGTTTTTT. Translating gives CASTLMGWTGIEKLFF.

This clone was detected only once. The DNA of the CDR3 is TGTGCCAGCAGTGGGGTCGGGACTAGTGTGTACAATGAGCAGTTCTTC. Translation gives CASSGVGTSVYNEQFF. The genes are TRBV2 and TRBJ2-1; 8 positions agree with TRBD2. The length of the CDR3 is 16 residues. Germline CDR1 and CDR2: SNHLY and FYNNEI. After removal of 4 bases from V and 4 bases from J, the junction contained 9 bases not matched to a gene.

CDR3 nucleotides: TGCGCCAGCAGCGTGTCGACAGGGGACCTCTCTGGGGCCAACGTCCTGACTTTC. Translated: CASSVSTGDLSGANVLTF. The V gene is TRBV5-1, the J gene TRBJ2-6; 8 nucleotides match TRBD1. Germline-derived CDR1 and CDR2 are SGHRS and YFSETQ. Losses at the gene ends were 4 bases for V and 0 bases for J; bases not matched to a gene: 9. The CDR3 covers 18 residues.

The rearrangement uses TRBV2 and TRBJ1-5, with a possible D match to TRBD1 (6 bases). The V gene's germline CDR1 is SNHLY and CDR2 FYNNEI. This CDR3 contains 12 residues. The V and J ends lost 6 bases and 16 bases respectively, with 19 bases between them. CDR3 protein: CASSSAEGGAHF. CDR3 in DNA: TGTGCCAGCAGCTCCGCGGAAGGGGGTGCACATTTT.

The chain uses TRBV6-5 and TRBJ1-2; a possible D gene is TRBD1 (5 bases). Trimming removed 8 bases from V and 5 bases from J, with 9 bases in between. Germline V gene data show CDR1 as MNHEY and CDR2 as SVGAGI. This CDR3 region has 11 residues. CDR3 DNA: TGTGCCAGCGGAGCAGGGTATGGCTACACCTTC. Translating gives CASGAGYGYTF.

The CDR3 nucleotides read TGTGCCAGCAGCGTGGGACAGAGAAGCTATGGCTACACCTTC. It codes for CASSVGQRSYGYTF. The chain uses TRBV5-4 and TRBJ1-2, with 7 nucleotides matching TRBD1. The CDR3 has 14 amino acids. With V trimmed by 4 bases and J by 4 bases, 7 bases remained unmatched. Germline-derived CDR1 and CDR2 are SGHNT and YYREEE (reference sequence). The variable domain in full, completed from reference TRBV5-4 and TRBJ1-2, reads ETGVTQSPTHLIKTRGQQVTLRCSSQSGHNTVSWYQQALGQGPQFIFQYYREEENGRGNFPPRFSGLQFPNYSSELNVNALELDDSALYLCASSVGQRSYGYTFGSGTRLTVV.

The chain combines TRBV5-1 with TRBJ2-7; 9 bases map to TRBD1. V lost 4 bases and J lost 2; bases outside the gene matches: 10. The germline V gene encodes CDR1 SGHRS and CDR2 YFSETQ. The length of the CDR3 is 16 residues. This CDR3 is CASSPGTGWETYEQYF. CDR3 DNA sequence: TGCGCCAGCAGCCCGGGGACAGGGTGGGAGACCTACGAGCAGTACTTC.

V gene TRBV4-1 combines with J gene TRBJ1-4; D may be TRBD1 (5 bases). This CDR3 has 16 amino acids. Trimming shortened V by 4 bases and J by 8 bases, and 20 bases separated the two germline ends. Per the germline V gene, CDR1 is MGHRA and CDR2 is YSYEKL. The DNA for the CDR3 is TGCGCCAGCAGCCCAGTAGCTGGGGGGGTTCGGGAAAAACTGTTTTTT. Translation gives CASSPVAGGVREKLFF.

V usage is TRBV28 and J usage is TRBJ2-1, with 8 bases lining up with TRBD1. The CDR3 spans 13 residues. With V trimmed by 6 bases and J by 6 bases, 4 bases remained unmatched. CDR1 is MDHEN and CDR2 is SYDVKM in the germline V gene. The CDR3 region has the DNA TGTGCCAGCAGCCCACAGGGGGGCAATGAGCAGTTCTTC. Amino acids: CASSPQGGNEQFF.

The chain joins TRBV7-6 to TRBJ2-7; 8 nucleotides align to TRBD2. The CDR3 is 15 amino acids. Germline values: CDR1 SGHVS, CDR2 FNYEAQ. V dropped 0 bases and J dropped 0; count of bases not matched to a gene: 1. DNA for the CDR3: TGTGCCAGCAGCTTAGCGACTAGCGCCTCCTACGAGCAGTACTTC. This codes for CASSLATSASYEQYF.

This clone was found once. This sequence joins TRBV18 and TRBJ2-2; D not resolved. The length of the CDR3 is 13 residues. The germline gives CDR1 KGHSH, CDR2 LQKENI. Trimming removed 3 bases from V and 4 bases from J, with 6 bases in between. CDR3 DNA: TGTGCCAGCTCACCGACGGGCACCGGGGAGCTGTTTTTT. It is translated as CASSPTGTGELFF.